This T cell receptor beta chain comes out of a study of blood T cell repertoires in COVID-19. Study background: Whether acute or convalescent, the COVID-19 samples came from the United States, Italy and Spain. PBMCs, B-cell-depleted T cells, or T cells were the source of the cDNA or gDNA that made up the material.

The V segment lost 5 bases and the J segment 7 bases; nucleotides outside the gene matches: 9. Germline V gene data show CDR1 as MNHEY and CDR2 as SMNVEV (reference sequence). The CDR3 runs to 14 residues. Per the original methods: Reference gene primer amplification yielded estimated nucleated cell counts. Libraries were prepared by immunoSEQ multiplex PCR; TCRdb keeps only in-frame clonotypes and omits some of them. Clonal size and the V and J genes are those of that table, whereas D and trimming came from the DNA. Counted here are over 85,000 clones, 80% to 95% occurring once; the ten biggest clones make up about 4%.

This receptor was taken from a man aged 18 to 30 with acute or convalescent COVID-19. The sequencing sample was made of peripheral blood. The V and J genes are TRBV27 and TRBJ1-1, with 8 nucleotides matching TRBD1. CDR3 loop: CASSTYRGGIEAFF. The CDR3 DNA follows: TGTGCCAGCAGTACCTACAGGGGGGGGATTGAAGCTTTCTTT.